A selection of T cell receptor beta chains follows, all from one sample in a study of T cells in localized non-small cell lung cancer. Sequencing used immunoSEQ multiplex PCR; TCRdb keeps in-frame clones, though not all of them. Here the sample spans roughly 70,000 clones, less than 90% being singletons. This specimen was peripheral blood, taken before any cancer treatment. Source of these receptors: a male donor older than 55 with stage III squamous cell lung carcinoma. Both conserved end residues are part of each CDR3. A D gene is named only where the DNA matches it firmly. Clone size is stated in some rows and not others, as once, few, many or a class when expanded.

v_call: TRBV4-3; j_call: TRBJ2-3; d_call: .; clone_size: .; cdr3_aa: CASSLQRGHTDTQYF; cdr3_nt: TGCGCCAGCAGCCTCCAGCGGGGACACACAGATACGCAGTATTTT
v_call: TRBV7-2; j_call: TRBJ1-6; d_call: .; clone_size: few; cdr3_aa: CASSLAPPGNSPLHF; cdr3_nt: TGTGCCAGCAGCTTAGCCCCTCCCGGGAATTCACCCCTCCACTTT
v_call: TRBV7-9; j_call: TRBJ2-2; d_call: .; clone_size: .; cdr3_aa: CASSPQLVSGELFF; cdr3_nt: TGTGCCAGCAGCCCTCAACTAGTTTCCGGGGAGCTGTTTTTT
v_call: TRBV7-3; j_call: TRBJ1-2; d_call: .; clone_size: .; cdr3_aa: CASSLDSNYGYTF; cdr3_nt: TGTGCCAGCAGCTTGGACAGTAACTATGGCTACACCTTC
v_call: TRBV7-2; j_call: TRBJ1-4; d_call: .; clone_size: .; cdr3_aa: CASSYTGREKLFF; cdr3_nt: TGTGCCAGCAGCTACACAGGGCGGGAAAAACTGTTTTTT
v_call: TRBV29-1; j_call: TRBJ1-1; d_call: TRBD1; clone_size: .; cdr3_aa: CSIRQGAENTEAFF; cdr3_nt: TGCAGCATTAGACAGGGGGCTGAGAACACTGAAGCTTTCTTT
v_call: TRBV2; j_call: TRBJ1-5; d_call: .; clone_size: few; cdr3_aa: CASRWQGSGNQPQHF; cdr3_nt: TGTGCCAGCAGATGGCAGGGTAGTGGGAATCAGCCCCAGCATTTT
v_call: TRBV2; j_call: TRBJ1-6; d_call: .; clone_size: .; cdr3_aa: CASSSRAYNSPLHF; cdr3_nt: TGTGCCAGCAGTTCCCGGGCGTATAATTCACCCCTCCACTTT
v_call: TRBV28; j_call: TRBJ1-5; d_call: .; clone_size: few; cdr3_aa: CASSLSLGDQPQHF; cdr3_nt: TGTGCCAGCAGTTTATCTCTAGGCGATCAGCCCCAGCATTTT
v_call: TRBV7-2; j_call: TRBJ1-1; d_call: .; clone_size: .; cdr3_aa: CASSPDGRSTEAFF; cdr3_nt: TGTGCCAGCAGTCCAGACGGGAGGAGCACTGAAGCTTTCTTT
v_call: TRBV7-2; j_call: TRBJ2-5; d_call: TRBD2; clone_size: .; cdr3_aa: CASSLIAGGPIETQYF; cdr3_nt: TGTGCCAGCAGCTTAATTGCGGGGGGGCCTATAGAGACCCAGTACTTC
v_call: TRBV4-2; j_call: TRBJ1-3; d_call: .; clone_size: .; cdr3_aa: CASSQEEGNSGNTIYF; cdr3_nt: TGTGCCAGCAGCCAAGAGGAGGGCAACTCTGGAAACACCATATATTTT
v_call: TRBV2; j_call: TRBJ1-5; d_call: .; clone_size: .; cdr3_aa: CASILAGGSNQPQHF; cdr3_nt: TGTGCCAGCATCCTAGCGGGGGGAAGCAATCAGCCCCAGCATTTT
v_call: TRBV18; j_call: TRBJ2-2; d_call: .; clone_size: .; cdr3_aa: CASSPLRTESINTGELFF; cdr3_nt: TGTGCCAGCTCACCTCTGAGGACAGAAAGTATAAACACCGGGGAGCTGTTTTTT
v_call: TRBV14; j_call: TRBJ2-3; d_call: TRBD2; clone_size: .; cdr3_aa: CASSLRLASTDTQYF; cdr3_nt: TGTGCCAGCAGCCTTAGACTAGCGAGCACAGATACGCAGTATTTT
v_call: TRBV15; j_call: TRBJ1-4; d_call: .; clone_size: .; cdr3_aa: CATSREQGAWEKLFF; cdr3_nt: TGTGCCACCAGCAGAGAGCAGGGCGCTTGGGAAAAACTGTTTTTT
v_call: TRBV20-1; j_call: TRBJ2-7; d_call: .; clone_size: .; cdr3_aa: CSGQDDYEQYF; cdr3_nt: TGCAGTGGGCAGGACGACTACGAGCAGTACTTC
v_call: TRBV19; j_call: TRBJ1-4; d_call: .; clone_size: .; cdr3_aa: CASSTSGDQLFF; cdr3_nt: TGTGCCAGTAGTACCTCAGGGGACCAACTGTTTTTT
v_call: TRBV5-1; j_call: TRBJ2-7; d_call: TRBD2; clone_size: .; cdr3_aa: CASSLDGTSAYEQYF; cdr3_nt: TGCGCCAGCAGCTTGGATGGGACTAGCGCCTACGAGCAGTACTTC
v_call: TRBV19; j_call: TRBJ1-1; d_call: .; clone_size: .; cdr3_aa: CASSIRAGDTEAFF; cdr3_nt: TGTGCCAGTAGTATTCGCGCGGGCGACACTGAAGCTTTCTTT
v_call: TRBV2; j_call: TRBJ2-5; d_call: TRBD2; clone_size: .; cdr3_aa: CASSGARGLGGETQYF; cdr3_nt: TGTGCCAGCAGTGGGGCTAGGGGACTAGGGGGAGAGACCCAGTACTTC
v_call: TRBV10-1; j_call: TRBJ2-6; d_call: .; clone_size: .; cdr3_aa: CASSDLPSISGANVLTF; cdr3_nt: TGCGCCAGCAGCGACCTACCGAGTATCTCTGGGGCCAACGTCCTGACTTTC
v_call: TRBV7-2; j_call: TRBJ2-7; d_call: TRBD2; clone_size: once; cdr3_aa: CASSLGGGASQYF; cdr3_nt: TGTGCCAGCAGCTTAGGCGGGGGGGCTTCGCAGTACTTC
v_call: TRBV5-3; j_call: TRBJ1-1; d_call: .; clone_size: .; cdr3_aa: CARSLDLRNTEAFF; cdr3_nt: TGTGCCAGAAGCTTGGACCTGAGAAACACTGAAGCTTTCTTT
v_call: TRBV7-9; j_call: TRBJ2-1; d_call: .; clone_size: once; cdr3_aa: CASSPKGADEQFF; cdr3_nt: TGTGCCAGCAGCCCGAAAGGGGCCGATGAGCAGTTCTTC
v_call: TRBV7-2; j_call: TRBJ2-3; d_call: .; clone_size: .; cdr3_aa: CASSLDTRTDTQYF; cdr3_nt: TGTGCCAGCAGCTTAGACACGCGCACAGATACGCAGTATTTT
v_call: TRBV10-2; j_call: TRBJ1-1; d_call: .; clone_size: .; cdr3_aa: CASSESPRMNTEAFF; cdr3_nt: TGCGCCAGCAGTGAGTCTCCTAGGATGAACACTGAAGCTTTCTTT
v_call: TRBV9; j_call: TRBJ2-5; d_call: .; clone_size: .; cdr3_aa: CASSVGTGLGETQYF; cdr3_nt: TGTGCCAGCAGCGTAGGGACGGGGCTGGGGGAGACCCAGTACTTC